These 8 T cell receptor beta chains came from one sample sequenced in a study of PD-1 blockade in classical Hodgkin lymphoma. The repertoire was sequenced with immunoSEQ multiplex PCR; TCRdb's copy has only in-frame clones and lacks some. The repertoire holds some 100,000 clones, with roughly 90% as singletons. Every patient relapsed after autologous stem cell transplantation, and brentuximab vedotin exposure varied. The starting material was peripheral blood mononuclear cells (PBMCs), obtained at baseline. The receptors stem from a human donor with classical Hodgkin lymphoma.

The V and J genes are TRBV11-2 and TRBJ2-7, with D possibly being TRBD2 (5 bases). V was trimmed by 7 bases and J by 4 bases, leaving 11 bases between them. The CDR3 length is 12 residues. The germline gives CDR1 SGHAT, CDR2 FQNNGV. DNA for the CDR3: TGTGCCAGCACCGCGGGCCTGTACGAGCAGTACTTC. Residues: CASTAGLYEQYF.

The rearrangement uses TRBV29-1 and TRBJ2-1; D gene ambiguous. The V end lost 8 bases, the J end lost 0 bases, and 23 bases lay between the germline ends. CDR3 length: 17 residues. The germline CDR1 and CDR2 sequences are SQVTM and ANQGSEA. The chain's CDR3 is CSLHRAEPRSSYNEQFF. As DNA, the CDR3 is TGCAGCCTCCACCGCGCGGAGCCCCGAAGCTCCTACAATGAGCAGTTCTTC.

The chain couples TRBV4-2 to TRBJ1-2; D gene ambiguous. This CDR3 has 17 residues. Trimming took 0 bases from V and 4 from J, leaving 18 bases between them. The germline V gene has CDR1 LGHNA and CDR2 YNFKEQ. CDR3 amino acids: CASSQDSTRANLYGYTF. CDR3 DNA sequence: TGTGCCAGCAGCCAAGATTCTACCCGGGCAAATCTCTATGGCTACACCTTC.

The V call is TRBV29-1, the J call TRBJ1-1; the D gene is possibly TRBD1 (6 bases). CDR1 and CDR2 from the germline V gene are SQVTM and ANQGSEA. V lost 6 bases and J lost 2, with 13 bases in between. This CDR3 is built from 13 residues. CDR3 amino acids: CSVVGQPNTEAFF. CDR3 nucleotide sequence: TGCAGCGTGGTTGGACAGCCTAACACTGAAGCTTTCTTT.

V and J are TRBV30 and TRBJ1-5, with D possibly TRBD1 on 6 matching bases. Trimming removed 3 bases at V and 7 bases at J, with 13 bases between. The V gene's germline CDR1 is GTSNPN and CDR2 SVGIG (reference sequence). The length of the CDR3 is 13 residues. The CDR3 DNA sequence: TGTGCCTGGAGCGCAGGGGTACGGCAGCCCCAGCATTTT. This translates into CAWSAGVRQPQHF. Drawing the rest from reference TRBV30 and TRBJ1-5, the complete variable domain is SQTIHQWPATLVQPVGSPLSLECTVEGTSNPNLYWYRQAAGRGLQLLFYSVGIGQISSEVPQNLSASRPQDRQFILSSKKLLLSDSGFYLCAWSAGVRQPQHFGDGTRLSIL.

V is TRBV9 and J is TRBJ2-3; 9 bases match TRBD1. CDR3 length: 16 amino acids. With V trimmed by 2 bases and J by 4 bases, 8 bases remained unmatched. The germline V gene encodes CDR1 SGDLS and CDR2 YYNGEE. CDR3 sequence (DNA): TGTGCCAGCAGCGTTCCGGGACAGGGTTTCGCAGATACGCAGTATTTT. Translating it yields CASSVPGQGFADTQYF.

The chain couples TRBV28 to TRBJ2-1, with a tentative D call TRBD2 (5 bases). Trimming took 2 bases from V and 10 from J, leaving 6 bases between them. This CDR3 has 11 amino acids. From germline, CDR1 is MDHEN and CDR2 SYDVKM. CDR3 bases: TGTGCCAGCAGTTTACCGGGGGAGCAGTTCTTC. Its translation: CASSLPGEQFF.

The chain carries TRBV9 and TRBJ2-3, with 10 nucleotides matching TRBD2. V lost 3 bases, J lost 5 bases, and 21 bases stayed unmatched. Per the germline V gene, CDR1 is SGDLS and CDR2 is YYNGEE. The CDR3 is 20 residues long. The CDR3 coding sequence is TGTGCCAGCAGCGCCGGGCTAGCGGGAGTCGGCATTCTCTCGGGAGATACGCAGTATTTT. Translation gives CASSAGLAGVGILSGDTQYF. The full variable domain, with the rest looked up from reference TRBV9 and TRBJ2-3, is DSGVTQTPKHLITATGQRVTLRCSPRSGDLSVYWYQQSLDQGLQFLIQYYNGEERAKGNILERFSAQQFPDLHSELNLSSLELGDSALYFCASSAGLAGVGILSGDTQYFGPGTRLTVL.